Listed here are 30 T cell receptor beta chains from one sample, sequenced in a study of shared clonotypes between healthy human individuals. Assay used: immunoSEQ multiplex PCR; TCRdb lists only in-frame clones, some missing. The sample records millions of clones, 85% to 95% being singletons. The source material was naive CD4+ T cells sorted from blood. As to subset: CD45RA+ positively selected. The source of these receptors is a man aged 18 to 30 in good health.

The CDR3 sequence is CAIRPGLEGEAFF. The CDR3 DNA follows: TGTGCCATCAGGCCGGGCCTCGAGGGTGAAGCTTTCTTT. This chain links TRBV10-3 with TRBJ1-1; D is uncertain. V shed 6 bases and J shed 7 bases, with 15 bases lying between them. Germline-derived CDR1 and CDR2 are ENHRY and SYGVKD. This CDR3 comprises 13 residues.

The gene calls are TRBV7-2 and TRBJ2-3; D call uncertain. The CDR3 covers 11 residues. V was shortened by 5 bases and J by 6 bases, with 6 bases between the two germline ends. CDR1 is SGHTA, CDR2 FQGNSA, per germline. CDR3 protein: CASSESDTQYF. CDR3 DNA: TGTGCCAGCAGCGAGTCTGATACGCAGTATTTT.

J is TRBJ2-7 and V is TRBV6-6, with 15 positions matching TRBD2. The CDR3 runs to 14 residues. Germline V gene lookup returns CDR1 MNHNY and CDR2 SVGAGI (reference sequence). Germline trimming cut 4 bases from V and 7 bases from J; bases unmatched to any gene: 2. The CDR3 loop reads CASSSGLAGGEQYF. CDR3 sequence (DNA): TGTGCCAGCAGTTCGGGACTAGCGGGAGGTGAGCAGTACTTC.

The V call is TRBV14, the J call TRBJ1-5; possible D gene TRBD1, 5 bases. Deletions cut 3 bases from V and 5 bases from J, with 17 bases between. Germline V gene data show CDR1 as SGHDN and CDR2 as FVKESK. The CDR3 extends over 16 amino acids. CDR3 residues: CASSHRGLYLDQPQHF. The CDR3 nucleotides are TGTGCCAGCAGCCATAGGGGACTCTACCTCGATCAGCCCCAGCATTTT. The full variable domain, in which reference TRBV14 and TRBJ1-5 provide the parts outside the CDR3, is EAGVTQFPSHSVIEKGQTVTLRCDPISGHDNLYWYRRVMGKEIKFLLHFVKESKQDESGMPNNRFLAERTGGTYSTLKVQPAELEDSGVYFCASSHRGLYLDQPQHFGDGTRLSIL.

This rearrangement joins TRBV5-1 to TRBJ2-1; 7 bases fit TRBD1. Germline V gene sequence: CDR1 SGHRS, CDR2 YFSETQ. V trimming: 2 bases; J trimming: 8 bases; junction bases outside the gene matches: 4. CDR3 length equals 13 residues. This chain's CDR3 is CASSFTGADEQFF. The CDR3 coding sequence is TGCGCCAGCAGCTTCACAGGGGCGGATGAGCAGTTCTTC.

This chain joins TRBV5-1 and TRBJ1-2; no clear D. The germline CDR1 and CDR2 sequences are SGHRS and YFSETQ. The germline V and J ends were trimmed by 2 bases and 2 bases, with 10 bases remaining between them. The CDR3 contains 14 residues. CDR3 DNA sequence: TGCGCCAGCAGCTTCGGGTCTACCAACTATGGCTACACCTTC. It is translated as CASSFGSTNYGYTF.

Only a few counts were recorded for this clone. The V call is TRBV5-6, the J call TRBJ2-7; D call uncertain. CDR1 is SGHDT, CDR2 YYEEEE, per germline. V lost 4 bases to trimming and J lost 4 bases, with 12 bases between them. CDR3 length: 13 amino acids. CDR3 in amino acids: CASSPPSSYEQYF. Written as DNA, the CDR3 is TGTGCCAGCAGCCCCCCCAGCTCTTACGAGCAGTACTTC. The full variable domain, its missing parts supplied by reference TRBV5-6 and TRBJ2-7, is DAGVTQSPTHLIKTRGQQVTLRCSPKSGHDTVSWYQQALGQGPQFIFQYYEEEERQRGNFPDRFSGHQFPNYSSELNVNALLLGDSALYLCASSPPSSYEQYFGPGTRLTVT.

J is TRBJ2-3 and V is TRBV28; TRBD1 agrees at 7 bases. With V trimmed by 2 bases and J by 0 bases, 17 bases remained unmatched. The V gene's germline CDR1 is MDHEN and CDR2 SYDVKM. CDR3 length: 20 amino acids. The CDR3 reads CASSLPRGRDSSSSTDTQYF. CDR3 bases: TGTGCCAGCAGTTTACCCAGGGGCAGGGACAGTAGTTCTAGCACAGATACGCAGTATTTT.

The V and J genes are TRBV10-3 and TRBJ2-2; D not resolved. Germline lookup yields CDR1 ENHRY and CDR2 SYGVKD. Trimming removed 6 bases from V and 3 bases from J, with 11 bases in between. The CDR3 runs 14 residues. This chain's CDR3 is CAIRERPDTGELFF. The DNA for the CDR3 is TGTGCCATCAGGGAGCGCCCCGACACCGGGGAGCTGTTTTTT.

This clone appeared a single time. The chain recombines TRBV6-6 with TRBJ1-2; D gene unclear. CDR3 length equals 12 residues. CDR1 and CDR2 from the germline V gene are MNHNY and SVGAGI (reference sequence). Trimming took off 6 bases at V and 6 bases at J, with 11 bases between the two ends. This CDR3 is CASRATGDGYTF. The CDR3 DNA follows: TGTGCCAGCAGGGCCACTGGGGATGGCTACACCTTC.

The J gene is TRBJ1-3, the V gene TRBV4-3, with a tentative D call TRBD1 (5 bases). Trimming removed 1 base at V and 8 bases at J, with 9 bases between. In germline, CDR1 is LGHNA, CDR2 YSLEER. CDR3 length: 13 amino acids. The CDR3 coding sequence is TGCGCCAGCAGCCAAGTGGGGGGTGACACCATATATTTT. Translation gives CASSQVGGDTIYF.

This chain connects TRBV18 to TRBJ1-5, with 8 bases identical to TRBD1. CDR1 and CDR2 from the germline V gene are KGHSH and LQKENI. V shed 4 bases, J shed 0 bases, and the junction held 5 bases outside the gene matches. The CDR3 contains 16 residues. In DNA, the CDR3 is TGTGCCAGCTCACGGACAGGGAGTTATAGCAATCAGCCCCAGCATTTT. Its translation: CASSRTGSYSNQPQHF. The entire variable domain, with the rest obtained from reference TRBV18 and TRBJ1-5, is as follows: NAGVMQNPRHLVRRRGQEARLRCSPMKGHSHVYWYRQLPEEGLKFMVYLQKENIIDESGMPKERFSAEFPKEGPSILRIQQVVRGDSAAYFCASSRTGSYSNQPQHFGDGTRLSIL.

This clone was observed a single time. The rearrangement uses TRBV20-1 and TRBJ2-3; D possibly matches TRBD1 or TRBD2 (5 bases each). Trimming shortened V by 6 bases and J by 6 bases, and 10 bases separated the two germline ends. Germline CDR1 and CDR2: DFQATT and SNEGSKA (reference sequence). The length of the CDR3 is 11 residues. CDR3 in DNA: TGCAGTGCGCACCGGGACGATACGCAGTATTTT. It yields the protein CSAHRDDTQYF.

The chain joins TRBV6-5 to TRBJ1-2; TRBD1 matches 8 bases. CDR1 MNHEY and CDR2 SVGAGI come from the germline V gene. This CDR3 comprises 13 residues. Trimming took 6 bases from V and 9 from J; bases not matched to a gene: 9. DNA for the CDR3: TGTGCCAGCAGACGCCCCGGGACAGGAAGCTACACCTTC. Protein: CASRRPGTGSYTF.

A word on this clone: At the DNA level, this CDR3 is encoded by other sequences in the same sample as well. J is TRBJ1-3 and V is TRBV2; 7 bases are a match to TRBD1. Trimming took 3 bases from V and 4 from J; bases not matched to a gene: 3. The CDR3 consists of 14 residues. Germline V lookup: CDR1 SNHLY, CDR2 FYNNEI. The CDR3 coding sequence is TGTGCCAGCAGTGACCCCAGGGGGGGAAACACCATATATTTT. Residues: CASSDPRGGNTIYF.

The chain carries TRBV25-1 and TRBJ2-3; no clear D gene. The V gene's germline CDR1 is MGHDK and CDR2 SYGVNS. V lost 7 bases and J 3 bases, leaving 11 bases between the germline ends. The CDR3 runs 13 residues. The CDR3 DNA is TGTGCCAGCAATTCCCGGGCTACAGATACGCAGTATTTT. Protein: CASNSRATDTQYF.

The rearrangement uses TRBV7-8 and TRBJ1-2; unclear D gene. The length of the CDR3 is 15 residues. The germline gives CDR1 SGHVS, CDR2 FQNEAQ. The germline V and J ends were trimmed by 1 base and 4 bases, with 13 bases remaining between them. The CDR3 here is CASSLVVAATYGYTF. DNA of the CDR3: TGTGCCAGCAGCTTAGTAGTAGCAGCGACCTATGGCTACACCTTC.

The chain links TRBV6-1 to TRBJ2-3; no firm D call. Germline-derived CDR1 and CDR2 are MNHNS and SASEGT. There are 12 residues in the CDR3. V was trimmed by 1 base and J by 4 bases, leaving 3 bases between them. The CDR3 DNA reads as TGTGCCAGCAGTGAAGGTCCAGATACGCAGTATTTT. Amino acid sequence: CASSEGPDTQYF.

V gene TRBV5-4 combines with J gene TRBJ2-7; 9 positions agree with TRBD1. This CDR3 has 16 residues. Germline-derived CDR1 and CDR2 are SGHNT and YYREEE (reference sequence). After removal of 3 bases from V and 4 bases from J, the junction contained 11 bases not matched to a gene. The CDR3 spells CASSSKPGTGLYEQYF. CDR3 nucleotide sequence: TGTGCCAGCAGCTCGAAGCCCGGGACAGGGTTATACGAGCAGTACTTC.

The rearrangement uses TRBV7-8 and TRBJ1-2; the match to TRBD1 covers 8 bases. The germline CDR1 and CDR2 sequences are SGHVS and FQNEAQ. Trimming cost V 5 bases and J 1 base; bases outside gene matches: 9. The CDR3 consists of 16 residues. The CDR3 sequence is CASSPRGQALNYGYTF. The DNA of the CDR3 is TGTGCCAGCAGCCCCAGGGGACAGGCGCTTAACTATGGCTACACCTTC.

The genes are TRBV30 and TRBJ1-2; the D is unclear. V shed 0 bases and J shed 7 bases, with 12 bases lying between them. The germline gives CDR1 GTSNPN, CDR2 SVGIG (reference sequence). CDR3 length: 13 amino acids. The CDR3 coding sequence is TGTGCCTGGAGTGTGGTGGGTTCCTTTGGCTACACCTTC. It specifies CAWSVVGSFGYTF.

The gene calls are TRBV5-4 and TRBJ1-2; D possibly corresponds to TRBD1 (6 bases). V was pared by 3 bases and J by 5 bases, with 11 bases between. The germline CDR1 and CDR2 sequences are SGHNT and YYREEE (reference sequence). The CDR3 consists of 13 residues. CDR3 coding DNA: TGTGCCAGCAGCTCGAACAGGGCGTATGGCTACACCTTC. This sequence encodes CASSSNRAYGYTF.

The chain uses TRBV6-1 and TRBJ2-5, with D maybe TRBD2 (6 bases). The CDR3 has 14 residues. V was shortened by 7 bases and J by 1 base, with 13 bases between the two germline ends. Germline V gene sequence: CDR1 MNHNS, CDR2 SASEGT. In DNA form, the CDR3 reads TGTGCCAGCACGCCCGGGACTCGCCAAGAGACCCAGTACTTC. Its translation: CASTPGTRQETQYF.

V and J are TRBV4-3 and TRBJ1-3; unclear D gene. Per germline, CDR1 LGHNA and CDR2 YSLEER. This CDR3 contains 16 residues. V lost 5 bases, J lost 3 bases, and 17 bases lay in between. CDR3 sequence: CASSLIFGPDGNTIYF. CDR3 DNA: TGCGCCAGCAGCTTAATTTTCGGGCCCGATGGAAACACCATATATTTT.

The rearrangement uses TRBV6-6 and TRBJ2-3; 8 bases fit TRBD1. Unmatched junction bases numbered 5, after V lost 7 bases and J lost 2 bases. Germline-derived CDR1 and CDR2 are MNHNY and SVGAGI (reference sequence). This CDR3 contains 14 residues. The CDR3 nucleotides are TGTGCCAGCACGCGGACAGGGTCCACAGATACGCAGTATTTT. Its translation is CASTRTGSTDTQYF.

The J gene is TRBJ1-2, the V gene TRBV28; D ambiguous. Germline CDR1 MDHEN, CDR2 SYDVKM. V was pared by 7 bases and J by 0 bases, with 6 bases between. This CDR3 is built from 12 residues. CDR3 nucleotides: TGTGCCAGCACGTCGTCTAACTATGGCTACACCTTC. Its protein product is CASTSSNYGYTF.

The V and J genes are TRBV11-2 and TRBJ2-7, with D uncertain. Trimming removed 6 bases at V and 1 base at J, with 13 bases between. Germline lookup yields CDR1 SGHAT and CDR2 FQNNGV. The CDR3 has 14 residues. The CDR3 is CASSIVTHSYEQYF. CDR3 nucleotide sequence: TGTGCCAGCAGTATTGTTACACATTCCTACGAGCAGTACTTC.

The chain uses TRBV9 and TRBJ2-2, with no clear D. V lost 0 bases to trimming and J lost 0 bases, with 9 bases between them. The CDR3 has 16 residues. Germline values: CDR1 SGDLS, CDR2 YYNGEE. The CDR3 spells CASSVGMGSNTGELFF. The CDR3 DNA reads as TGTGCCAGCAGCGTAGGAATGGGTTCGAACACCGGGGAGCTGTTTTTT.

The chain carries TRBV5-4 and TRBJ1-2, with D maybe TRBD1 (6 bases). The ends were cut back, 4 bases at V and 0 bases at J, with 16 bases in the middle. The CDR3 totals 16 residues. CDR1 and CDR2 (germline): SGHNT, YYREEE (reference sequence). The CDR3 DNA is TGTGCCAGCAGCCAAACAGGGAAAGGAGCTAACTATGGCTACACCTTC. The encoded protein is CASSQTGKGANYGYTF.

The chain joins TRBV6-1 to TRBJ2-7; 10 positions match TRBD1. CDR1 and CDR2 from the germline V gene are MNHNS and SASEGT. Germline trimming cut 6 bases from V and 3 bases from J; bases unmatched to any gene: 5. This CDR3 is 14 amino acids long. This chain's CDR3 is CASRSGQGRYEQYF. Here the CDR3 DNA reads TGTGCCAGCAGATCGGGACAGGGGCGCTACGAGCAGTACTTC.